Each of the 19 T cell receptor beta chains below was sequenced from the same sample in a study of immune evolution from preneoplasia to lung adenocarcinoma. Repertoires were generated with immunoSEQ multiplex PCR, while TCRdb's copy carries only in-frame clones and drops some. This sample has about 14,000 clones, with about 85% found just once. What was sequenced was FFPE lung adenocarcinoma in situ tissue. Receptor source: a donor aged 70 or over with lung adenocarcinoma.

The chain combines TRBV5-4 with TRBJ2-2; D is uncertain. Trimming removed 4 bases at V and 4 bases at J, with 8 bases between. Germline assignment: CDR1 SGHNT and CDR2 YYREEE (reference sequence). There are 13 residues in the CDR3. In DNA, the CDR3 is TGTGCCAGCAGCCCCCTCGGCACCGGGGAGCTGTTTTTT. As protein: CASSPLGTGELFF.

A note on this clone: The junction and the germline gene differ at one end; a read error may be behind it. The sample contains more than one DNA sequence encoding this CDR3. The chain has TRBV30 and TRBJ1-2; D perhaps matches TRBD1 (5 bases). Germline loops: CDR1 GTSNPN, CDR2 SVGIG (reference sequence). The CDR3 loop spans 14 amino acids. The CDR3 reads CAWSVGTSGYGYTF. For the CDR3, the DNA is TGTGCCTGGAGTGTCGGGACCTCTGGGTATGGTTACACCTTC.

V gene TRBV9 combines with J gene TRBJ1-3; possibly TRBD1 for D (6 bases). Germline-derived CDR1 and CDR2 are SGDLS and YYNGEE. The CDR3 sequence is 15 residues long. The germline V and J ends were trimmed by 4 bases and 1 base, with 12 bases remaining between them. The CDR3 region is CASSLTGWSGNTIYF. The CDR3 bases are TGTGCCAGCAGCTTAACAGGGTGGTCTGGAAACACCATATATTTT.

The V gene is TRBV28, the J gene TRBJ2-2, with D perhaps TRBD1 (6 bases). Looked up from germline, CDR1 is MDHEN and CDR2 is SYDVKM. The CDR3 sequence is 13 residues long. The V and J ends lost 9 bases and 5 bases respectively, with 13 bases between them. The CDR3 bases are TGTGCCAGTACAGACAGGAGGACCGGGGAGCTGTTTTTT. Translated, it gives CASTDRRTGELFF.

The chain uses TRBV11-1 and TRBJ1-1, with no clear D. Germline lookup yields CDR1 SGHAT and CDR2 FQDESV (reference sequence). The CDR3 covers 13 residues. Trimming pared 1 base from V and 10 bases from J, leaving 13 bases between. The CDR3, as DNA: TGTGCCAGCAGCTTAGTGGTACGCAGTGGAGCTTTCTTT. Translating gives CASSLVVRSGAFF.

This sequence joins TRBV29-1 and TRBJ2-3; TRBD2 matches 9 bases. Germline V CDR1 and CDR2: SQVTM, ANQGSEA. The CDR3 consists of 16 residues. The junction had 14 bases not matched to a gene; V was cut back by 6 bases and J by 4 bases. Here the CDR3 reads CSVPHRGVAGADTQYF. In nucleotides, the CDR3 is TGCAGCGTCCCTCATCGCGGCGTAGCGGGAGCAGATACGCAGTATTTT.

The CDR3 DNA sequence: TGTGCCAGCAGGGGTTCCGAGGGGCGGGGGAACACTGAAGCTTTCTTT. It encodes CASRGSEGRGNTEAFF. J is TRBJ1-1 and V is TRBV28; weak D call: TRBD1 (5 bases). This CDR3 is built from 16 residues. Per the germline V gene, CDR1 is MDHEN and CDR2 is SYDVKM. The ends were cut back, 6 bases at V and 1 base at J, with 18 bases in the middle.

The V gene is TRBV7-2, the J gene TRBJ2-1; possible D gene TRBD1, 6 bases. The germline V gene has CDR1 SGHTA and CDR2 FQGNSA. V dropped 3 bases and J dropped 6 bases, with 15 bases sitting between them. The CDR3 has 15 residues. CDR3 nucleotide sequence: TGTGCCAGCAGCTTTTCAGGGGTTTCCGTCAATGAGCAGTTCTTC. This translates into CASSFSGVSVNEQFF.

In DNA form, the CDR3 reads TGCGCCAGCAGCTTGCTGGGAAGCGAGCAGTACTTC. Amino acid sequence: CASSLLGSEQYF. The V and J genes are TRBV5-1 and TRBJ2-7; D uncertain. This CDR3 is 12 amino acids long. The V end was cut by 1 base, the J end by 6 bases, with 8 bases between. The V gene's germline CDR1 is SGHRS and CDR2 YFSETQ.

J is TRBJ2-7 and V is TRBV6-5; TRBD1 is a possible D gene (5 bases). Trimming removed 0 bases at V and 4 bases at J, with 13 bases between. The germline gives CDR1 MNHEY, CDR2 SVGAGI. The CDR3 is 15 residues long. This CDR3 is CASSYSPRRVYEQYF. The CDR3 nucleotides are TGTGCCAGCAGTTACTCGCCTCGCAGGGTGTACGAGCAGTACTTC.

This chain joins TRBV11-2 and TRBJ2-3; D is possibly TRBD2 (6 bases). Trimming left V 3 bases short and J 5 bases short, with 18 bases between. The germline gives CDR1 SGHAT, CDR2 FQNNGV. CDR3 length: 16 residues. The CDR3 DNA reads TGTGCCAGCAGCTTTTCGGGACTCCCCGGGGGAGATACGCAGTATTTT. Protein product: CASSFSGLPGGDTQYF.

The CDR3 sequence: CATTEGSAYEQYF. The CDR3 region has the DNA TGTGCCACCACAGAAGGCAGCGCCTACGAGCAGTACTTC. This sequence joins TRBV28 and TRBJ2-7, with D uncertain. V lost 10 bases, J lost 2 bases, and 15 bases lay in between. Germline values: CDR1 MDHEN, CDR2 SYDVKM. The CDR3 has 13 amino acids. Filled out from reference TRBV28 and TRBJ2-7, the complete variable domain reads DVKVTQSSRYLVKRTGEKVFLECVQDMDHENMFWYRQDPGLGLRLIYFSYDVKMKEKGDIPEGYSVSREKKERFSLILESASTNQTSMYLCATTEGSAYEQYFGPGTRLTVT.

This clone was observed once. CDR3 sequence reads: CASSQGPNEKLFF. CDR3 DNA: TGTGCCAGTAGTCAGGGGCCTAATGAAAAACTGTTTTTT. The chain carries TRBV19 and TRBJ1-4, with TRBD1 as a possible D gene (6 bases). Per germline, CDR1 LNHDA and CDR2 SQIVND (reference sequence). V lost 5 bases to trimming and J lost 3 bases, with 7 bases between them. The CDR3 has 13 amino acids. Drawing the rest from reference TRBV19 and TRBJ1-4, the complete variable domain is DGGITQSPKYLFRKEGQNVTLSCEQNLNHDAMYWYRQDPGQGLRLIYYSQIVNDFQKGDIAEGYSVSREKKESFPLTVTSAQKNPTAFYLCASSQGPNEKLFFGSGTQLSVL.

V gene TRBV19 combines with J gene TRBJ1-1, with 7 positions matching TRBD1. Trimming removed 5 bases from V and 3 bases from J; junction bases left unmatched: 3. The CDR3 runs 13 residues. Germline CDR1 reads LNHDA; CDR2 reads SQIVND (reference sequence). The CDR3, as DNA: TGTGCCAGTAGTGAGGGGGCAGACACTGAAGCTTTCTTT. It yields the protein CASSEGADTEAFF.

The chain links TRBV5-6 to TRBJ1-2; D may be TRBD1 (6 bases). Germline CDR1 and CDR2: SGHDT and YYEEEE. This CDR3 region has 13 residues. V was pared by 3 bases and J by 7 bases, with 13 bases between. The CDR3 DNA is TGTGCCAGCAGCTACCCGGGGGCGGGTGGCTACACCTTC. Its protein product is CASSYPGAGGYTF.

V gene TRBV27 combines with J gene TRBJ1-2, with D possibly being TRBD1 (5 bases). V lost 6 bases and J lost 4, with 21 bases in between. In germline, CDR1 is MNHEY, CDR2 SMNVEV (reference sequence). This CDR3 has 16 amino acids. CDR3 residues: CASSKNIDSWGYGYTF. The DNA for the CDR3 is TGTGCCAGCAGCAAAAATATCGACAGCTGGGGCTATGGCTACACCTTC.

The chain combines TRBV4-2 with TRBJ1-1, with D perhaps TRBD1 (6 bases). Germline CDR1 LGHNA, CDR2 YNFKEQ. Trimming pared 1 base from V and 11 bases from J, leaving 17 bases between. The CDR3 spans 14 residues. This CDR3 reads CASSQGGEAGVAFF. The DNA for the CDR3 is TGTGCCAGCAGCCAAGGAGGGGAGGCAGGGGTGGCTTTCTTT.

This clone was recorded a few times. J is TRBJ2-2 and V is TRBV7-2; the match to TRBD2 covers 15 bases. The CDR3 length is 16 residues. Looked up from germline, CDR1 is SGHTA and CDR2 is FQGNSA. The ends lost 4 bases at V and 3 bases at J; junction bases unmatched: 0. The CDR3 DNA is TGTGCCAGCAGCTGGACTAGCGGGAGGGACACCGGGGAGCTGTTTTTT. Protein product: CASSWTSGRDTGELFF.

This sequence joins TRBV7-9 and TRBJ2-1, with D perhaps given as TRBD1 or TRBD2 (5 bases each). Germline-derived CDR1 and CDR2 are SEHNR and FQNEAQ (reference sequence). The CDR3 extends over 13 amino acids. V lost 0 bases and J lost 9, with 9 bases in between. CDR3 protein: CASSLAGTAEQFF. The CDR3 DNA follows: TGTGCCAGCAGCTTAGCGGGGACCGCTGAGCAGTTCTTC.